What follows are 20 T cell receptor beta chains derived from one specimen sequenced in a study. Each CDR3 protein gets one entry after TCRdb re-called the 5' RACE reads with MiXCR. The table shows some 44,000 distinct CDR3 sequences, with about 30% occurring only once. The sample consisted of tumor-infiltrating memory CD4+ T cells sorted from the breast tumor. Subset indicated: memory CD4+ T cells, CD4+CD45RO+CD25-. These receptors all stem from a female donor with breast cancer.

The rearrangement joins TRBV3-1 to TRBJ2-5; the D call may be TRBD1 or TRBD2 (5 bases each). Germline values: CDR1 LGHDT, CDR2 YNNKEL (reference sequence). V lost 1 base to trimming and J lost 4 bases, with 10 bases between them. The CDR3 is made up of 14 amino acids. The CDR3 DNA reads TGTGCCAGCAGCCAAGCGGGGACGGGAGAGACCCAGTACTTC. Translating it yields CASSQAGTGETQYF.

The gene calls are TRBV18 and TRBJ2-7; 7 nucleotides align to TRBD2. With V trimmed by 3 bases and J by 6 bases, 8 bases remained unmatched. The CDR3 has 14 residues. The V gene's germline CDR1 is KGHSH and CDR2 LQKENI. CDR3 DNA sequence: TGTGCCAGCTCACCGTCTGGGAGGGCCTGCGAGCAGTACTTC. Translating gives CASSPSGRACEQYF.

Regarding this clonotype: A much larger clone lies one base from this, so it may be a read error. CDR3 bases: TGTGCCAGCAGTTACTCTCCCAGACGCGCAGATACGCAGTATTTT. It yields the protein CASSYSPRRADTQYF. The chain is built from TRBV6-5 and TRBJ2-3; D is undetermined. V lost 0 bases to trimming and J lost 4 bases, with 11 bases between them. This CDR3 region has 15 residues. From germline, CDR1 is MNHEY and CDR2 SVGAGI.

This clonotype has at least ten counts. The chain carries TRBV29-1 and TRBJ2-5; D tentatively reads TRBD1 or TRBD2 (5 bases each). V was shortened by 4 bases and J by 7 bases, with 22 bases between the two germline ends. The length of the CDR3 is 15 residues. Germline CDR1 reads SQVTM; CDR2 reads ANQGSEA. CDR3 sequence reads: CSVAPGRTSEGTQYF. The CDR3 bases are TGCAGCGTTGCTCCGGGACGCACTTCAGAAGGGACCCAGTACTTC.

In its sample, this clonotype was seen a few times. The chain is built from TRBV25-1 and TRBJ1-4; 7 nucleotides match TRBD1. Germline-derived CDR1 and CDR2 are MGHDK and SYGVNS. CDR3 length: 14 amino acids. The ends lost 6 bases at V and 2 bases at J; junction bases unmatched: 3. CDR3 loop: CASRARGTNEKLFF. The CDR3 DNA is TGTGCCAGCAGAGCCAGGGGGACTAATGAAAAACTGTTTTTT.

This sequence joins TRBV9 and TRBJ1-6; perhaps TRBD1 as D (5 bases). This CDR3 has 13 amino acids. Between the trimmed V and J ends, which lost 4 bases and 9 bases, there was a span of 11 bases. Per the germline V gene, CDR1 is SGDLS and CDR2 is YYNGEE. The CDR3 here is CASSRGTGSPLHF. CDR3 sequence (DNA): TGTGCCAGCAGCAGAGGGACGGGTTCACCCCTCCACTTT. The full variable domain, its missing parts supplied by reference TRBV9 and TRBJ1-6, is DSGVTQTPKHLITATGQRVTLRCSPRSGDLSVYWYQQSLDQGLQFLIQYYNGEERAKGNILERFSAQQFPDLHSELNLSSLELGDSALYFCASSRGTGSPLHFGNGTRLTVT.

In this sample, this clonotype turned up many times. This chain links TRBV7-2 with TRBJ2-7; D is perhaps TRBD1 or TRBD2 (5 bases each). The germline V gene encodes CDR1 SGHTA and CDR2 FQGNSA. The germline V and J ends were trimmed by 4 bases and 4 bases, with 17 bases remaining between them. This CDR3 is 15 amino acids long. The DNA of the CDR3 is TGTGCCAGCAGCTCCTGGCCCGGGACCGTGTACGAGCAGTACTTC. This encodes CASSSWPGTVYEQYF.

Worth noting for this clonotype: A much larger clone lies one base from this, so it may be a read error. The V gene is TRBV20-1, the J gene TRBJ2-3, with TRBD2 matching over 11 bases. The V gene end was trimmed by 1 base and the J gene end by 5 bases; junction bases not matched to a gene: 5. The CDR3 has 15 residues. Looked up from germline, CDR1 is DFQATT and CDR2 is SNEGSKA (reference sequence). The CDR3 reads CSARGHTSGGDTQYF. The CDR3 nucleotides are TGCAGTGCTAGAGGCCACACTAGCGGGGGAGATACGCAGTATTTT.

In its sample, this clonotype was seen once. The gene calls are TRBV7-8 and TRBJ1-5; D may be TRBD1 (6 bases). V was shortened by 5 bases and J by 0 bases, with 14 bases between the two germline ends. Per the germline V gene, CDR1 is SGHVS and CDR2 is FQNEAQ. This CDR3 has 16 amino acids. CDR3 sequence: CASSPGTPLSNQPQHF. In DNA form, the CDR3 reads TGTGCCAGCAGCCCCGGGACACCGCTTAGCAATCAGCCCCAGCATTTT.

This sequence joins TRBV27 and TRBJ2-1, with 7 bases identical to TRBD2. V lost 3 bases, J lost 1 base, and 12 bases stayed unmatched. The length of the CDR3 is 18 residues. Germline V gene data show CDR1 as MNHEY and CDR2 as SMNVEV (reference sequence). The CDR3 region has the DNA TGTGCCAGCAGTTTTCATCGCGGCGGGAGTAGTTCCTACAATGAGCAGTTCTTC. Its protein is CASSFHRGGSSSYNEQFF.

A few counts support this clonotype. V and J are TRBV27 and TRBJ2-7; D is uncertain. The CDR3 is made up of 13 amino acids. Germline V gene sequence: CDR1 MNHEY, CDR2 SMNVEV (reference sequence). Trimming pared 4 bases from V and 2 bases from J, leaving 9 bases between. The CDR3 loop is CASSSSSPYEQYF. In DNA form, the CDR3 reads TGTGCCAGCAGTTCCAGCTCTCCCTACGAGCAGTACTTC.

The gene calls are TRBV7-3 and TRBJ2-1, with D uncertain. Trimming took 5 bases from V and 4 from J, leaving 15 bases between them. This CDR3 is 15 amino acids long. CDR1 is SGHTA, CDR2 FQGTGA, per germline. CDR3 sequence: CASSRPGVGYNEQFF. CDR3 DNA sequence: TGTGCCAGCAGCCGGCCCGGAGTGGGTTACAATGAGCAGTTCTTC. The entire variable domain, with the rest obtained from reference TRBV7-3 and TRBJ2-1, is as follows: GAGVSQTPSNKVTEKGKYVELRCDPISGHTALYWYRQSLGQGPEFLIYFQGTGAADDSGLPNDRFFAVRPEGSVSTLKIQRTERGDSAVYLCASSRPGVGYNEQFFGPGTRLTVL.

A few counts support this clonotype. V gene TRBV7-9 combines with J gene TRBJ1-2; TRBD1 might be the D (5 bases). Between the trimmed V and J ends, which lost 5 bases and 8 bases, there was a span of 15 bases. Germline V gene lookup returns CDR1 SEHNR and CDR2 FQNEAQ (reference sequence). There are 13 residues in the CDR3. Written as DNA, the CDR3 is TGTGCCAGCAGCCGAGGGGTCCGGGAAGGCTACACCTTC. This gives the protein CASSRGVREGYTF.

Worth noting for this clonotype: A much larger clonotype is one base distant, so this may be a read error. The J gene is TRBJ1-6, the V gene TRBV7-9; TRBD1 matches at 8 bases. Per germline, CDR1 SEHNR and CDR2 FQNEAQ (reference sequence). The CDR3 consists of 16 residues. With 8 bases clipped from V and 8 bases from J, the junction kept 14 bases outside the gene matches. The DNA of the CDR3 is TGTGCCAGCGGCATCGTCGGACAGGGTGGAGATTCACCCCTCCACTTT. Translation: CASGIVGQGGDSPLHF.

In this sample, this clonotype turned up a few times. The chain couples TRBV5-8 to TRBJ2-7; D remains unclear. Germline V CDR1 and CDR2: SGHTS, YDEGEE. This CDR3 contains 12 residues. The ends were cut back, 6 bases at V and 3 bases at J, with 10 bases in the middle. The CDR3: CASNVGFYEQYF. As DNA, the CDR3 is TGTGCCAGCAACGTAGGATTCTACGAGCAGTACTTC. The full variable domain, rest sourced from reference TRBV5-8 and TRBJ2-7, is EAGVTQSPTHLIKTRGQQATLRCSPISGHTSVYWYQQALGLGLQFLLWYDEGEERNRGNFPPRFSGRQFPNYSSELNVNALELEDSALYLCASNVGFYEQYFGPGTRLTVT.

V usage is TRBV7-2 and J usage is TRBJ2-5, with D tentatively TRBD2 (6 bases). The germline gives CDR1 SGHTA, CDR2 FQGNSA. The V end was cut by 7 bases, the J end by 4 bases, with 13 bases between. The CDR3 is made up of 13 amino acids. The CDR3 protein is CASIGPGGETQYF. The CDR3 nucleotides are TGTGCCAGCATAGGACCCGGGGGAGAGACCCAGTACTTC. Filled out from reference TRBV7-2 and TRBJ2-5, the complete variable domain reads GAGVSQSPSNKVTEKGKDVELRCDPISGHTALYWYRQSLGQGLEFLIYFQGNSAPDKSGLPSDRFSAERTGGSVSTLTIQRTQQEDSAVYLCASIGPGGETQYFGPGTRLLVL.

J is TRBJ2-5 and V is TRBV7-9, with D tentatively TRBD2 (6 bases). The V and J ends lost 1 base and 2 bases respectively, with 8 bases between them. The germline CDR1 and CDR2 sequences are SEHNR and FQNEAQ (reference sequence). CDR3 length: 14 residues. The CDR3 nucleotides read TGTGCCAGCAGCTTAGTGGAGGGGCAAGAGACCCAGTACTTC. Its protein product is CASSLVEGQETQYF.

This chain links TRBV20-1 with TRBJ1-3, with a tentative D call TRBD1 (5 bases). Germline V CDR1 and CDR2: DFQATT, SNEGSKA (reference sequence). Trimming left V 0 bases short and J 2 bases short, with 8 bases between. This CDR3 region has 14 residues. As DNA, the CDR3 is TGCAGTGCTAGAGATGAGGGGCCTGGAAACACCATATATTTT. It yields the protein CSARDEGPGNTIYF.

The rearrangement uses TRBV29-1 and TRBJ2-3; TRBD2 matches 16 bases. The J segment lost 6 bases and the V segment lost 1 base, leaving 10 bases of the junction unmatched. The CDR3 covers 18 residues. Germline CDR1 and CDR2: SQVTM and ANQGSEA. The CDR3: CSVEVVGTSGRAIDTQYF. In DNA, the CDR3 is TGCAGCGTTGAAGTCGTCGGGACTAGCGGGAGGGCCATCGATACGCAGTATTTT.

The chain combines TRBV15 with TRBJ2-1; D gene uncertain. The CDR3 has 14 residues. The germline V gene encodes CDR1 LNHNV and CDR2 YYDKDF (reference sequence). Trimming stripped 11 bases from V and 5 bases from J, with 19 bases between. CDR3 bases: TGTGCCCCTGTGACCCGATCCGTAGACAATGAGCAGTTCTTC. Amino acid sequence: CAPVTRSVDNEQFF.